The 28 T cell receptor beta chains in this list originate from one sample, sequenced in a study of PD-1 blockade in classical Hodgkin lymphoma (dated by TCRdb to 2020 to 2021). Library preparation was by the immunoSEQ multiplex PCR assay. Sourced from immuneACCESS, this table was stored by TCRdb with only in-frame sequences that have V and J called. A share of the clones is absent; for the studies checked, an unresolved V gene accounts for under half, and the remainder has no known explanation. For this sample the table gives about 39,000 clones, of which around 80% were detected only once. Together, the top ten hold roughly 35% of the sample. The label giving this sample's time point can be read as: cycle 4 day 1 (C4D1), after five to seven weeks of nivolumab. Relapse after autologous stem cell transplantation had occurred in all trial patients, and cohorts A, B and C were distinguished by prior brentuximab vedotin exposure.

Sample: peripheral blood mononuclear cells (PBMCs), taken before the fourth cycle of nivolumab. The source is a human donor with classical Hodgkin lymphoma.

V usage is TRBV5-1 and J usage is TRBJ1-1, with D unclear. V lost 3 bases and J lost 2, with 8 bases in between. Looked up from germline, CDR1 is SGHRS and CDR2 is YFSETQ. The CDR3 totals 13 residues. DNA for the CDR3: TGCGCCAGCAGCTCGGGCCTTAACACTGAAGCTTTCTTT. Its protein product is CASSSGLNTEAFF.

The genes are TRBV5-6 and TRBJ1-6; no definite D call. V gave up 3 bases and J gave up 7 bases, with 14 bases separating them. The CDR3 runs 15 residues. CDR1 SGHDT and CDR2 YYEEEE come from the germline V gene. The CDR3 DNA reads as TGTGCCAGCAGCTCCCCCGGGCTGGGGAATTCACCCCTCCACTTT. It codes for CASSSPGLGNSPLHF.

The chain recombines TRBV5-1 with TRBJ2-1; D is unresolved. The CDR3 length is 14 residues. Germline V gene sequence: CDR1 SGHRS, CDR2 YFSETQ. V was clipped by 1 base and J by 8 bases, with 13 bases between them. CDR3 bases: TGCGCCAGCAGCTTGTCAGGCAGGCGTGATGAGCAGTTCTTC. Protein product: CASSLSGRRDEQFF. The variable domain in full, completed from reference TRBV5-1 and TRBJ2-1, reads KAGVTQTPRYLIKTRGQQVTLSCSPISGHRSVSWYQQTPGQGLQFLFEYFSETQRNKGNFPGRFSGRQFSNSRSEMNVSTLELGDSALYLCASSLSGRRDEQFFGPGTRLTVL.

Only a few counts were recorded for this clone. This sequence joins TRBV10-3 and TRBJ1-1; D is possibly TRBD1 (6 bases). The CDR3 runs to 13 residues. Germline-derived CDR1 and CDR2 are ENHRY and SYGVKD. The V and J ends lost 7 bases and 5 bases respectively, with 14 bases between them. CDR3: CAIKVEGVTEAFF. In DNA form, the CDR3 reads TGTGCCATCAAAGTCGAGGGGGTTACTGAAGCTTTCTTT.

This sequence joins TRBV15 and TRBJ2-7, with a weak D call TRBD1 (5 bases). Trimming cost V 3 bases and J 2 bases, with 8 bases left between them. Germline CDR1 and CDR2: LNHNV and YYDKDF (reference sequence). This CDR3 is built from 13 residues. DNA for the CDR3: TGTGCCACCAGCAGTGGGGCTACCTACGAGCAGTACTTC. It specifies CATSSGATYEQYF.

The genes are TRBV14 and TRBJ1-2, with 8 positions matching TRBD1. CDR3 size: 14 residues. V shed 5 bases, J shed 3 bases, and the junction held 5 bases outside the gene matches. The germline V gene encodes CDR1 SGHDN and CDR2 FVKESK. CDR3 nucleotide sequence: TGTGCCAGCAGCATAGACAGGGGTCACTATGGCTACACCTTC. Encoded protein: CASSIDRGHYGYTF.

This chain links TRBV7-9 with TRBJ2-3, with TRBD1 identical over 8 bases. CDR3 length: 13 residues. V lost 5 bases and J lost 6; bases outside the gene matches: 4. CDR1 and CDR2 (germline): SEHNR, FQNEAQ (reference sequence). CDR3 in DNA: TGTGCCAGCAGCCTGACAGGGGTTGATACGCAGTATTTT. Translating gives CASSLTGVDTQYF.

The chain has TRBV9 and TRBJ2-3; TRBD1 might be the D (5 bases). CDR3 size: 14 residues. Trimming left V 1 base short and J 4 bases short, with 10 bases between. CDR1 and CDR2 (germline): SGDLS, YYNGEE. CDR3 in DNA: TGTGCCAGCAGCGTAAGTGGGGCGGCAGATACGCAGTATTTT. This translates into CASSVSGAADTQYF.

The chain employs TRBV11-3 and TRBJ1-1; D remains unclear. The germline gives CDR1 SGHNT, CDR2 YENEEA. V was shortened by 8 bases and J by 4 bases, with 14 bases between the two germline ends. The CDR3 extends over 13 amino acids. CDR3 sequence (DNA): TGTGCCAGCTCGATACTAACGTTCACTGAAGCTTTCTTT. Amino acid sequence: CASSILTFTEAFF.

This chain links TRBV7-9 with TRBJ1-6, with D unresolved. CDR1 is SEHNR and CDR2 is FQNEAQ in the germline V gene (reference sequence). The V end lost 0 bases, the J end lost 7 bases, and 10 bases lay between the germline ends. This CDR3 spans 15 amino acids. CDR3 sequence: CASSLAAMGNSPLHF. The CDR3 bases are TGTGCCAGCAGCTTAGCCGCGATGGGGAATTCACCCCTCCACTTT.

The rearrangement joins TRBV19 to TRBJ1-6; D gene unclear. The length of the CDR3 is 12 residues. CDR1 LNHDA and CDR2 SQIVND come from the germline V gene (reference sequence). Trimming shortened V by 4 bases and J by 11 bases, and 9 bases separated the two germline ends. As DNA, the CDR3 is TGTGCCAGTAGTACCAAAGAGACACCCCTCCACTTT. It yields the protein CASSTKETPLHF.

The rearrangement links TRBV6-5 to TRBJ1-1; D gene uncertain. This CDR3 is 12 amino acids long. The germline V gene encodes CDR1 MNHEY and CDR2 SVGAGI. V was cut by 7 bases and J by 1 base, with 7 bases left in between. CDR3 loop: CASKRPNTEAFF. DNA for the CDR3: TGTGCCAGCAAGCGACCGAACACTGAAGCTTTCTTT.

CDR3 in amino acids: CSARRSYEQYF. The DNA for the CDR3 is TGCAGTGCTAGAAGGTCCTACGAGCAGTACTTC. This sequence joins TRBV20-1 and TRBJ2-7; D is ambiguous. The CDR3 runs 11 residues. Trimming shortened V by 2 bases and J by 1 base, and 3 bases separated the two germline ends. Germline CDR1 DFQATT, CDR2 SNEGSKA (reference sequence).

J is TRBJ2-7 and V is TRBV5-1; 7 positions agree with TRBD1. The CDR3 spans 16 residues. J gave up 0 bases and V 6 bases, and 12 bases lay outside the gene matches. The germline CDR1 and CDR2 sequences are SGHRS and YFSETQ. The CDR3: CASTTGQPTSSYEQYF. The CDR3, as DNA: TGCGCCAGCACCACGGGACAGCCCACGAGCTCCTACGAGCAGTACTTC. Using reference TRBV5-1 and TRBJ2-7 for the parts outside the CDR3, the full variable domain is KAGVTQTPRYLIKTRGQQVTLSCSPISGHRSVSWYQQTPGQGLQFLFEYFSETQRNKGNFPGRFSGRQFSNSRSEMNVSTLELGDSALYLCASTTGQPTSSYEQYFGPGTRLTVT.

The chain recombines TRBV5-1 with TRBJ1-3; TRBD1 agrees at 9 bases. The CDR3 extends over 16 amino acids. After removal of 5 bases from V and 2 bases from J, the junction contained 8 bases not matched to a gene. Germline CDR1 reads SGHRS; CDR2 reads YFSETQ. The CDR3 reads CASRPFGTGTGNTIYF. CDR3 sequence (DNA): TGCGCCAGCAGACCATTTGGGACAGGGACTGGAAACACCATATATTTT.

The chain has TRBV18 and TRBJ1-4; D not certain. Per germline, CDR1 KGHSH and CDR2 LQKENI. This CDR3 contains 14 residues. With 4 bases removed from V and 0 bases from J, the gap between germline ends came to 6 bases. As DNA, the CDR3 is TGTGCCAGCTCACTGTCCGCAACTAATGAAAAACTGTTTTTT. Translated, it gives CASSLSATNEKLFF.

This sequence joins TRBV5-6 and TRBJ2-1; D is unclear. V lost 7 bases and J lost 5, with 7 bases in between. From germline, CDR1 is SGHDT and CDR2 YYEEEE. This CDR3 spans 11 amino acids. The CDR3 DNA follows: TGTGCCAGCCTACTCGACAATGAGCAGTTCTTC. Protein product: CASLLDNEQFF.

The rearrangement joins TRBV11-3 to TRBJ2-6, with TRBD1 matching 9 bases. The CDR3 consists of 18 residues. Germline lookup yields CDR1 SGHNT and CDR2 YENEEA. Losses at the gene ends were 5 bases for V and 2 bases for J; bases not matched to a gene: 10. The CDR3 DNA reads as TGTGCCAGCAGCCCGGTGGGACAGGGAGAGGCTGGGGCCAACGTCCTGACTTTC. Translated: CASSPVGQGEAGANVLTF.

The V gene is TRBV6-6, the J gene TRBJ2-7; 7 bases match TRBD2. V lost 7 bases and J lost 4; bases outside the gene matches: 10. The CDR3 sequence is 14 residues long. CDR1 MNHNY and CDR2 SVGAGI come from the germline V gene (reference sequence). The CDR3 loop reads CASTSGTGGYEQYF. The CDR3 nucleotides read TGTGCCAGCACGTCCGGGACGGGGGGATACGAGCAGTACTTC.

The V and J genes are TRBV7-9 and TRBJ2-7, with D uncertain. CDR1 and CDR2 from the germline V gene are SEHNR and FQNEAQ (reference sequence). The CDR3 has 10 amino acids. V lost 8 bases and J lost 1, with 3 bases in between. CDR3 amino acids: CASSSYEQYF. The CDR3 bases are TGTGCCAGCTCGTCCTACGAGCAGTACTTC.

This chain uses TRBV4-1 with TRBJ1-4, with 9 nucleotides matching TRBD1. The germline V gene encodes CDR1 MGHRA and CDR2 YSYEKL. CDR3 length: 20 residues. The V gene end was trimmed by 0 bases and the J gene end by 7 bases; junction bases not matched to a gene: 18. The CDR3 nucleotides are TGCGCCAGCAGCCAAGATCGTTTTGGGGGACAGGGCTCAGGGGGTGAAAAACTGTTTTTT. This encodes CASSQDRFGGQGSGGEKLFF.

The V and J genes are TRBV18 and TRBJ1-2, with 7 nucleotides matching TRBD1. V was clipped by 1 base and J by 7 bases; unmatched bases: 15. Germline V gene sequence: CDR1 KGHSH, CDR2 LQKENI. CDR3 length equals 17 residues. DNA for the CDR3: TGTGCCAGCTCACCACAGGTCGAACAGGGGTCTCTGGGTGGCTACACCTTC. Protein sequence: CASSPQVEQGSLGGYTF.

Here the CDR3 reads CASSFERNTIYF. CDR3 sequence (DNA): TGTGCCAGCAGCTTTGAAAGGAACACCATATATTTT. The chain carries TRBV5-4 and TRBJ1-3; D remains unclear. Germline assignment: CDR1 SGHNT and CDR2 YYREEE (reference sequence). Trimming shortened V by 2 bases and J by 7 bases, and 7 bases separated the two germline ends. This CDR3 has 12 residues.

This chain joins TRBV28 and TRBJ1-1; no clear D gene. Trimming removed 9 bases at V and 0 bases at J, with 20 bases between. The CDR3 sequence is 16 residues long. Germline V gene sequence: CDR1 MDHEN, CDR2 SYDVKM. CDR3 loop: CASFTPGRVLNTEAFF. The CDR3 DNA reads TGTGCCAGTTTTACGCCCGGCCGGGTCTTGAACACTGAAGCTTTCTTT. The variable domain in full, completed from reference TRBV28 and TRBJ1-1, reads DVKVTQSSRYLVKRTGEKVFLECVQDMDHENMFWYRQDPGLGLRLIYFSYDVKMKEKGDIPEGYSVSREKKERFSLILESASTNQTSMYLCASFTPGRVLNTEAFFGQGTRLTVV.

This rearrangement joins TRBV5-1 to TRBJ2-3; 10 bases fit TRBD2. CDR3 length: 14 amino acids. Germline CDR1 reads SGHRS; CDR2 reads YFSETQ. V dropped 5 bases and J dropped 4; count of bases not matched to a gene: 4. The chain's CDR3 is CASRGLAGADTQYF. CDR3 sequence (DNA): TGCGCCAGCAGGGGGCTAGCGGGGGCAGATACGCAGTATTTT.

The chain joins TRBV4-3 to TRBJ2-6; possible D gene TRBD1, 5 bases. V lost 3 bases and J 0 bases, leaving 9 bases between the germline ends. CDR3 size: 16 residues. CDR1 and CDR2 (germline): LGHNA, YSLEER. The CDR3 spells CASSQEQASGANVLTF. The CDR3 DNA reads TGCGCCAGCAGCCAGGAACAGGCCTCTGGGGCCAACGTCCTGACTTTC.

This chain joins TRBV7-9 and TRBJ2-7; D remains unclear. Germline V gene sequence: CDR1 SEHNR, CDR2 FQNEAQ (reference sequence). The ends were cut back, 2 bases at V and 1 base at J, with 9 bases in the middle. The CDR3 is 14 residues long. The chain's CDR3 is CASSLTMGSYEQYF. The CDR3 coding sequence is TGTGCCAGCAGCTTAACGATGGGGTCCTACGAGCAGTACTTC.

This clone has just one count. V usage is TRBV6-4 and J usage is TRBJ1-1; D is uncertain. Germline V lookup: CDR1 MRHNA, CDR2 SNTAGT. The CDR3 length is 13 residues. V lost 3 bases to trimming and J lost 1 base, with 6 bases between them. Here the CDR3 DNA reads TGTGCCAGCAGTGAGGGCAGGAACACTGAAGCTTTCTTT. Protein sequence: CASSEGRNTEAFF.